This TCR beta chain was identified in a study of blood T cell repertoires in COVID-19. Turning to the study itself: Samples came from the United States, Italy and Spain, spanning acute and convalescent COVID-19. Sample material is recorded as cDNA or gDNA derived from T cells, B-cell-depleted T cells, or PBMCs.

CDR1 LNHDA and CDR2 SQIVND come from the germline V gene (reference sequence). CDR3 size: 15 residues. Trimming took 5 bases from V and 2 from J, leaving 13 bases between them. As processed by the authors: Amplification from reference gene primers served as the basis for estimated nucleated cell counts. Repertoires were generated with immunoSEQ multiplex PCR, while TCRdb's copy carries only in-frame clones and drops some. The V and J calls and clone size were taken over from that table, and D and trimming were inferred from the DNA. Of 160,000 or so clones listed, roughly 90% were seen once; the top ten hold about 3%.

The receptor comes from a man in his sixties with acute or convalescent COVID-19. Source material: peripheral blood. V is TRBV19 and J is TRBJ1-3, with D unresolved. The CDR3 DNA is TGTGCCAGTAGTCACGAGGGAAGCCCTGGAAACACCATATATTTT. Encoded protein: CASSHEGSPGNTIYF.